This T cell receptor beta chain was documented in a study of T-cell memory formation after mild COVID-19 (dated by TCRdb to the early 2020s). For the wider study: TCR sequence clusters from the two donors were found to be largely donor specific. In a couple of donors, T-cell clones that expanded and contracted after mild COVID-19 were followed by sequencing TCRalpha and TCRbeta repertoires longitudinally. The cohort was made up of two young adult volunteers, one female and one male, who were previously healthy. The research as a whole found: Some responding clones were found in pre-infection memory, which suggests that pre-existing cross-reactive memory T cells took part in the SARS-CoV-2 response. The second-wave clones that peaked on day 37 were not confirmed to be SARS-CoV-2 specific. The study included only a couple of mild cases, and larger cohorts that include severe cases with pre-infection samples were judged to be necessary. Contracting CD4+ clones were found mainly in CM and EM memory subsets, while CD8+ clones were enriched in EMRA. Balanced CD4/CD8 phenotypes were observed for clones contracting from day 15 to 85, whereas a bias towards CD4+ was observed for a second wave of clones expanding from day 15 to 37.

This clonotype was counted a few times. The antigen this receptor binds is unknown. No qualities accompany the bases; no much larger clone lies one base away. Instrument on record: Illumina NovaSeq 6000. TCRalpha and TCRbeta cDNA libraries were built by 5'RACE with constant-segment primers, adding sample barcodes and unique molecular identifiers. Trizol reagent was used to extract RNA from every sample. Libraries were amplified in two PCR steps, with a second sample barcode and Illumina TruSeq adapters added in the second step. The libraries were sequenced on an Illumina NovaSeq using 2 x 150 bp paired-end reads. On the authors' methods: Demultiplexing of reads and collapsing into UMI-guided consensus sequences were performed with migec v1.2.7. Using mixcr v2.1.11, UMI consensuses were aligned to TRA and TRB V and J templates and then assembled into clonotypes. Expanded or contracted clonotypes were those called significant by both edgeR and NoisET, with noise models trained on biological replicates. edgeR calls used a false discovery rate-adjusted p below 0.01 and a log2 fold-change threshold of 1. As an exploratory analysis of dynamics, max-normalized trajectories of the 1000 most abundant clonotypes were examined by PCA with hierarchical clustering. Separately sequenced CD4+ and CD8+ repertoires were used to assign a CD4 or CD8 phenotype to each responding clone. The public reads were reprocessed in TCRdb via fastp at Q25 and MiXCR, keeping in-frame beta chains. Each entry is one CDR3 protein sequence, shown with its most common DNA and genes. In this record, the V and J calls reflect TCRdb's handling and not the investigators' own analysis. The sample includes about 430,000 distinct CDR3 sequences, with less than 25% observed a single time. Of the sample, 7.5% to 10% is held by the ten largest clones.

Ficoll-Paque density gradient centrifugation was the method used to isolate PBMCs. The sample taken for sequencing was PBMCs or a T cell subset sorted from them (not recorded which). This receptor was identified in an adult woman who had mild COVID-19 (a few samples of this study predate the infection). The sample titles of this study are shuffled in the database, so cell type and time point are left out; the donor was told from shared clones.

The sequence in DNA is TGTGCCACCCGGGCGGAATGGGACACTGAAGCTTTCTTT. It codes for CATRAEWDTEAFF. The chain is encoded by TRBV24-1 joined to TRBJ1-1; too little of a D gene remains to name it. CDR1 and CDR2 were assigned from the germline V gene as KGHDR and SFDVKD. The CDR3 contains 13 residues, cysteine and phenylalanine counted. Just CDR3 DNA is preserved here, 39 bases in frame from base 1. V gives up 9 bases and J gives up 3 bases, and the segment between their germline ends measures 13 bases.